These T cell receptor beta chains were read from a single sample in a study of shared clonotypes between healthy human individuals. Profiling relied on immunoSEQ multiplex PCR, and the TCRdb table lists in-frame clones only, not all of them. The sample lists around 100,000 clones; approximately 61% were seen once. Sequences were obtained from memory CD8+ T cells sorted from blood. All receptors come from a man between 25 and 39 years old in good health. Both conserved end residues are part of each CDR3. D genes are given only for firm matches. Clone size is not always given. Where it is, it says once, few, many or a class for expanded clones.

V gene,J gene,CDR3 length,D gene,clone size,CDR3 protein,CDR3 DNA
TRBV6-1,TRBJ2-7,15,-,-,CASSPPVGAGYEQYF,TGTGCCAGCAGTCCCCCAGTGGGCGCCGGCTACGAGCAGTACTTC
TRBV6-1,TRBJ2-2,13,TRBD1,-,CASTPGQVGELFF,TGTGCCAGCACCCCGGGACAGGTCGGGGAGCTGTTTTTT
TRBV6-1,TRBJ1-4,14,-,-,CASSEGQGFEKLFF,TGTGCCAGCAGTGAAGGGCAGGGCTTCGAAAAACTGTTTTTT
TRBV9,TRBJ1-1,15,-,-,CASSVTGSMNTEAFF,TGTGCCAGCAGTGTCACAGGGTCAATGAACACTGAAGCTTTCTTT
TRBV5-6,TRBJ1-1,15,TRBD1,-,CASTAVGGGWGEAFF,TGTGCCAGCACCGCAGTAGGAGGGGGCTGGGGTGAAGCTTTCTTT
TRBV6-1,TRBJ1-2,11,-,few,CASMRTRGYTF,TGTGCCAGCATGAGGACACGTGGCTACACCTTC
TRBV6-4,TRBJ1-1,14,-,-,CASSDSSRGTEAFF,TGTGCCAGCAGTGACTCGAGTCGGGGGACTGAAGCTTTCTTT
TRBV4-1,TRBJ2-5,16,TRBD2,-,CASSQGAGVDQETQYF,TGCGCCAGCAGCCAAGGGGCGGGAGTAGACCAAGAGACCCAGTACTTC
TRBV9,TRBJ2-7,16,TRBD1,once,CASSVGWDRTYGGQYF,TGTGCCAGCAGCGTAGGGTGGGACAGGACATACGGTGGGCAGTACTTC
TRBV9,TRBJ2-1,18,TRBD1,-,CASSVHGNRDSRYNEQFF,TGTGCCAGCAGCGTTCACGGAAACCGGGACAGTCGCTACAATGAGCAGTTCTTC
TRBV9,TRBJ1-1,16,-,-,CASSVEGSPMNTEAFF,TGTGCCAGCAGCGTAGAAGGGAGTCCGATGAACACTGAAGCTTTCTTT
TRBV5-6,TRBJ2-1,15,-,-,CASLQGLGGYNEQFF,TGTGCCAGCCTTCAAGGACTAGGGGGATACAATGAGCAGTTCTTC
TRBV6-6,TRBJ1-2,15,-,-,CASSYSQGHLYGYTF,TGTGCCAGCAGTTACTCCCAGGGTCACCTCTATGGCTACACCTTC
TRBV10-2,TRBJ2-1,16,TRBD2,many,CASSELTSGLYNEQFF,TGCGCCAGCAGTGAGCTAACTAGCGGATTATACAATGAGCAGTTCTTC
TRBV28,TRBJ2-6,21,TRBD2,-,CASSTTPVIAGGSFGANVLTF,TGTGCCAGCAGTACCACCCCGGTGATAGCGGGAGGGTCTTTTGGGGCCAACGTCCTGACTTTC
TRBV7-9,TRBJ1-5,12,-,-,CASSSREQPQHF,TGTGCCAGCAGCTCCAGGGAACAGCCCCAGCATTTT
TRBV11-2,TRBJ1-5,13,-,-,CASSLTNNQPQHF,TGTGCCAGCAGCTTGACCAACAATCAGCCCCAGCATTTT
TRBV28,TRBJ1-5,12,-,-,CATYTGDQPQHF,TGTGCCACCTATACGGGGGACCAGCCCCAGCATTTT
TRBV30,TRBJ2-1,16,-,-,CAWIGGRGRYGNEQFF,TGTGCCTGGATAGGGGGACGCGGGAGATATGGCAATGAGCAGTTCTTC
TRBV7-6,TRBJ2-1,15,TRBD2,few,CASSLVASGSGEQFF,TGTGCCAGCAGCTTAGTCGCTAGCGGGAGTGGGGAGCAGTTCTTC
TRBV5-5,TRBJ2-7,14,TRBD2,-,CASSLDLAGFEQYF,TGTGCCAGCAGCTTAGACCTAGCGGGATTCGAGCAGTACTTC
TRBV5-5,TRBJ1-5,18,-,-,CASSGRYEASGTGQPQHF,TGTGCCAGCAGCGGCCGTTACGAGGCGAGTGGGACCGGCCAGCCCCAGCATTTT
TRBV5-5,TRBJ2-2,12,-,-,CASSLSPGELFF,TGTGCCAGCAGCTTGTCGCCCGGGGAGCTGTTTTTT
TRBV2,TRBJ2-7,11,-,-,CASTQGREQYF,TGTGCCAGCACACAGGGCCGCGAGCAGTACTTC
TRBV27,TRBJ2-2,14,-,-,CASSSQPWTGELFF,TGTGCCAGCAGTTCTCAACCCTGGACCGGGGAGCTGTTTTTT
TRBV6-1,TRBJ1-4,16,-,few,CASREGLWETNEKLFF,TGTGCCAGCAGGGAAGGGTTATGGGAAACTAATGAAAAACTGTTTTTT
TRBV6-6,TRBJ1-2,13,TRBD1,-,CASSLGTAYGYTF,TGTGCCAGCAGTCTCGGGACAGCCTATGGCTACACCTTC
TRBV23-1,TRBJ2-1,16,-,-,CASSQRAVSSYNEQFF,TGCGCCAGCAGTCAAAGGGCCGTCAGCTCCTACAATGAGCAGTTCTTC
TRBV19,TRBJ1-5,16,TRBD1,-,CASSTGQGSSAQPQHF,TGTGCCAGTAGTACGGGACAGGGGTCCTCGGCGCAGCCCCAGCATTTT
TRBV27,TRBJ2-3,16,TRBD2,few,CASSGGLGPNTDTQYF,TGTGCCAGCAGTGGGGGACTAGGCCCCAACACAGATACGCAGTATTTT
TRBV7-3,TRBJ1-1,14,-,-,CASSLHRSSTEAFF,TGTGCCAGCAGCTTACACAGGTCGAGCACTGAAGCTTTCTTT
TRBV6-1,TRBJ2-7,13,TRBD1,-,CASGQGTYYEQYF,TGTGCCAGTGGACAGGGAACGTACTACGAGCAGTACTTC
TRBV29-1,TRBJ2-1,14,TRBD2,once,CSGEGTSGENEQFF,TGCAGCGGTGAGGGGACTAGCGGGGAAAATGAGCAGTTCTTC
TRBV9,TRBJ2-1,16,TRBD1,-,CASSIRQGVTRDEQFF,TGTGCCAGCAGCATACGACAGGGGGTTACTCGAGATGAGCAGTTCTTC
TRBV7-8,TRBJ1-5,14,-,-,CASTLRDSNQPQHF,TGTGCCAGCACCCTCCGTGATAGCAATCAGCCCCAGCATTTT
TRBV19,TRBJ2-7,11,TRBD1,few,CATSGGYEQYF,TGTGCCACCTCAGGGGGTTACGAGCAGTACTTC
TRBV9,TRBJ2-3,14,TRBD2,-,CASSRGLAGDTQYF,TGTGCCAGCAGCCGGGGGCTAGCGGGAGATACGCAGTATTTT
TRBV7-9,TRBJ2-5,14,-,-,CASSLTQNQETQYF,TGTGCCAGCAGCTTGACCCAGAACCAAGAGACCCAGTACTTC
TRBV5-5,TRBJ1-5,14,-,many,CASSLAAGHQPQHF,TGTGCCAGCAGCTTGGCGGCAGGGCATCAGCCCCAGCATTTT
TRBV28,TRBJ1-5,15,-,-,CASSPGGVYNQPQHF,TGTGCCAGCAGTCCGGGGGGGGTCTACAATCAGCCCCAGCATTTT
TRBV29-1,TRBJ2-1,12,TRBD2,-,CSVGLAGLEQFF,TGCAGCGTTGGACTAGCGGGATTAGAGCAGTTCTTC
TRBV6-1,TRBJ2-1,14,TRBD2,-,CASSEGWEGNEQFF,TGTGCCAGCAGTGAAGGGTGGGAGGGCAATGAGCAGTTCTTC
TRBV11-2,TRBJ2-3,16,TRBD2,-,CASSLGRGGVSDTQYF,TGTGCCAGCAGCTTAGGACGCGGGGGGGTTTCAGATACGCAGTATTTT
TRBV19,TRBJ2-5,16,TRBD2,-,CASSRASGRAGETQYF,TGTGCCAGTAGTAGGGCTAGCGGGAGGGCCGGAGAGACCCAGTACTTC
TRBV4-3,TRBJ2-7,17,TRBD2,many,CASSQENTASGAYEQYF,TGCGCCAGCAGCCAGGAGAACACGGCTAGCGGGGCCTACGAGCAGTACTTC
TRBV7-8,TRBJ2-7,13,-,-,CASSSRTTYEQYF,TGTGCCAGCAGTTCCCGAACAACCTACGAGCAGTACTTC
TRBV27,TRBJ2-7,14,-,-,CASSLAGISYEQYF,TGTGCCAGCAGTTTGGCGGGAATTTCCTACGAGCAGTACTTC
TRBV28,TRBJ2-7,11,-,few,CASSFAYEQYF,TGTGCCAGCAGTTTCGCTTACGAGCAGTACTTC
TRBV25-1,TRBJ2-7,14,-,-,CASSETDTSYEQYF,TGTGCCAGCAGTGAGACGGACACCTCCTACGAGCAGTACTTC
TRBV25-1,TRBJ2-7,14,-,-,CASSAEGDLYEQYF,TGTGCCAGCAGTGCGGAGGGGGACCTCTACGAGCAGTACTTC
TRBV30,TRBJ2-1,18,-,-,CAWSVPARVWLFPNEQFF,TGTGCCTGGAGTGTTCCTGCCAGGGTTTGGCTCTTCCCTAATGAGCAGTTCTTC